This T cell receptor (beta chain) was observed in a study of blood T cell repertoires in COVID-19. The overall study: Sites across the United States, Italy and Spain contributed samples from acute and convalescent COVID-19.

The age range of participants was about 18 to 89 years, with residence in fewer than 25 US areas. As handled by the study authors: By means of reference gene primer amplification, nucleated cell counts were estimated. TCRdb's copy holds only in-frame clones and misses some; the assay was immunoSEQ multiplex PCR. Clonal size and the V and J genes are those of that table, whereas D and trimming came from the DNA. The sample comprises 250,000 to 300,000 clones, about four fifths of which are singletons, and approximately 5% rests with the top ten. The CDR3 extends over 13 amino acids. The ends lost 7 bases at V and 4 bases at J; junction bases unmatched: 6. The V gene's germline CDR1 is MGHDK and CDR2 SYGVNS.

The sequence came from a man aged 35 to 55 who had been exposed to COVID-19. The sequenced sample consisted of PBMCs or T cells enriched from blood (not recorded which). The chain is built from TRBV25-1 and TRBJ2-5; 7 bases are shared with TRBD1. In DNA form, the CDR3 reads TGTGCCAGCACGAGAGGGGGCGCAGAGACCCAGTACTTC. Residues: CASTRGGAETQYF.